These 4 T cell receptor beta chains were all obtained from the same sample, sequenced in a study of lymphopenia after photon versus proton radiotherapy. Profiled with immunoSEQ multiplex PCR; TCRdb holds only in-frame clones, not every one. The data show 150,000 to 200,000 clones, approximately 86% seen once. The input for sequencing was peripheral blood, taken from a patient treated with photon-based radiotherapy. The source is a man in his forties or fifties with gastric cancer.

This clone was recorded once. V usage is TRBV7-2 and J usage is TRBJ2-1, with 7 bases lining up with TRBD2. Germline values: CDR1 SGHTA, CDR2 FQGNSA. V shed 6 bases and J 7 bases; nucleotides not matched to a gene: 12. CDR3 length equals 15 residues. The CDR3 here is CASSSDGRTENEQFF. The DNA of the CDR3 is TGTGCCAGCAGTTCCGACGGGAGGACGGAGAATGAGCAGTTCTTC.

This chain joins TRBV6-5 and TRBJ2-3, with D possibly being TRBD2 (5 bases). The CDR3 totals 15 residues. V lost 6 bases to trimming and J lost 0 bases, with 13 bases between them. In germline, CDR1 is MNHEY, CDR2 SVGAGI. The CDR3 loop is CASRDLGRSTDTQYF. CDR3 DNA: TGTGCCAGCAGGGACTTGGGCAGAAGCACAGATACGCAGTATTTT.

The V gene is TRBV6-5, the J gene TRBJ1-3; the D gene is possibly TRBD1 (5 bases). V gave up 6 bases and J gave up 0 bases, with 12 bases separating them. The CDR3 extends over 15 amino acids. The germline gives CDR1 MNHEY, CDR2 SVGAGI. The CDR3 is CASRSDRNSGNTIYF. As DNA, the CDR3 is TGTGCCAGCAGATCCGACAGAAACTCTGGAAACACCATATATTTT.

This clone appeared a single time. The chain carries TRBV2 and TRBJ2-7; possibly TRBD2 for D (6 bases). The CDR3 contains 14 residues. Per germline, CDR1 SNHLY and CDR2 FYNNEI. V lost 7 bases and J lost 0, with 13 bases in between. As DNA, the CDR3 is TGTGCCAGCAAAGGAGGGATATTCTCCTACGAGCAGTACTTC. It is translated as CASKGGIFSYEQYF.